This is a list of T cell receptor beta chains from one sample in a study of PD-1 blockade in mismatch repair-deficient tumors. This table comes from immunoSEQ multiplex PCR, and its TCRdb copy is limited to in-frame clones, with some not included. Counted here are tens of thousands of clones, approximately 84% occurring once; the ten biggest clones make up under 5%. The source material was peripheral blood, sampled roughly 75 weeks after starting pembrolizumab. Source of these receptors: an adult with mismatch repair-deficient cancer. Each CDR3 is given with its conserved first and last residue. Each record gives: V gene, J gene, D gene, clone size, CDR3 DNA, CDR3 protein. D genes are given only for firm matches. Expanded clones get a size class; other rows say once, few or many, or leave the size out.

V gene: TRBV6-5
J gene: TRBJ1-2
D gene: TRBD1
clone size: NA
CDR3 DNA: TGTGCCAGCAGGGGGTCAGGGGGCGCCTACACCTTC
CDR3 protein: CASRGSGGAYTF

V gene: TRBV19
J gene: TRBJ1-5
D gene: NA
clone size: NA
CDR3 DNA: TGTGCCAGTAGTACGGCAGCGTATAGCAATCAGCCCCAGCATTTT
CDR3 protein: CASSTAAYSNQPQHF

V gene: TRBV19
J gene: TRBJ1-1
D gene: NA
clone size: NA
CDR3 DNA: TGTGCCAGTACCCCCAGAGGCATTATGAACACTGAAGCTTTCTTT
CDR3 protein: CASTPRGIMNTEAFF

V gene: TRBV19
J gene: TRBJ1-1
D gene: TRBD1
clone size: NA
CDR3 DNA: TGTGCCAGTAGTATAGACCGGGACAGGGGGACGATTAGCACTGAAGCTTTCTTT
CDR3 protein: CASSIDRDRGTISTEAFF

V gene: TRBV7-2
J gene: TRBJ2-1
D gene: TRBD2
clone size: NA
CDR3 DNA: TGTGCCAGCAGGTTACGGACTAGCGGGGACAATGAGCAGTTCTTC
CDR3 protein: CASRLRTSGDNEQFF

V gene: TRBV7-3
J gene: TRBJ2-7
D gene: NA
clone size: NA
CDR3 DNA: TGTGCCAGCAGCTTAACGGGGGACACAAACTACGAGCAGTACTTC
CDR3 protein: CASSLTGDTNYEQYF

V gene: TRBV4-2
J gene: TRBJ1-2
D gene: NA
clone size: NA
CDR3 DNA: TGTGCCAGCAGCCAAGAAGGCAGAGGAAGCTATGGCTACACCTTC
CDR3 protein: CASSQEGRGSYGYTF

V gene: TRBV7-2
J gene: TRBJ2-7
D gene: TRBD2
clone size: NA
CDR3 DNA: TGTGCCAGCAGCCCCCGTTCCCGACTAGCGGGAAGGGTAGGGGAGCAGTACTTC
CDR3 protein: CASSPRSRLAGRVGEQYF

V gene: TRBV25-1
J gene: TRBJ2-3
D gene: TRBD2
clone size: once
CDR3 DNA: TGTGCCAGCAGTGAATTCCACATAGCGGGAGTAACAGATACGCAGTATTTT
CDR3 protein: CASSEFHIAGVTDTQYF

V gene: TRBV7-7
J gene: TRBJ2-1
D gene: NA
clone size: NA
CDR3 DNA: TGTGCTAGCAGCCCTGACATATACAATGAGCAGTTCTTC
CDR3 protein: CASSPDIYNEQFF

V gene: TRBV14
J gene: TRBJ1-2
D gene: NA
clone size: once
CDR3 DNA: TGTGCCAGCAGCCAAGATGTCAGGGGAAACTATGGCTACACCTTC
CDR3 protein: CASSQDVRGNYGYTF

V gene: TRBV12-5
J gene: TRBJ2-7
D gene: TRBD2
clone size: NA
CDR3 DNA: TGTGCTAGTGGTTTCGGTCTAGCGGGGCGACAATACGAGCAGTACTTC
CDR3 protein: CASGFGLAGRQYEQYF

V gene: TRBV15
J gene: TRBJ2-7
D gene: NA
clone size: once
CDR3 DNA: TGTGCCACCAGCAAGGCCAGTAACTACGAGCAGTACTTC
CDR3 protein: CATSKASNYEQYF

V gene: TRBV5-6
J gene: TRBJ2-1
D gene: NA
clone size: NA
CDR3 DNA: TGTGCCAGCAGCTTGGACGCCTGGGGCAATGAGCAGTTCTTC
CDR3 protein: CASSLDAWGNEQFF

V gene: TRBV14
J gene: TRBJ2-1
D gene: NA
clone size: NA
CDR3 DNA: TGTGCCAGCAGCCAGTCGTATTACAATGAGCAGTTCTTC
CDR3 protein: CASSQSYYNEQFF

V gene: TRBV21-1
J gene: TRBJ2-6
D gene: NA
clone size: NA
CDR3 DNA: TGTGCCAGCAGCACTAGCCGCAACTCTGGGGCCAACGTCCTGACTTTC
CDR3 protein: CASSTSRNSGANVLTF

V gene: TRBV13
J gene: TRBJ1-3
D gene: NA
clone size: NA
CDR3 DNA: TGTGCCAGCAGCTTAGGCTCTGGAAACACCATATATTTT
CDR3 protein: CASSLGSGNTIYF

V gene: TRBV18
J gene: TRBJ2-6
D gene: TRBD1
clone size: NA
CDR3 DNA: TGTGCCAGCTCCGAGACAGGGATCGGTGGGGCCAACGTCCTGACTTTC
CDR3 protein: CASSETGIGGANVLTF

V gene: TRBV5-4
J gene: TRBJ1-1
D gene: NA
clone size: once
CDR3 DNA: TGTGCCAGCAGCTTAGGTGTAATTGGGCGGAACACTGAAGCTTTCTTT
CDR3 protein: CASSLGVIGRNTEAFF

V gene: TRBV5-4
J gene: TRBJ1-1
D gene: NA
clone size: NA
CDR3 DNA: TGTGCCAGCAGCTTGAATACAGTGAACACTGAAGCTTTCTTT
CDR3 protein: CASSLNTVNTEAFF

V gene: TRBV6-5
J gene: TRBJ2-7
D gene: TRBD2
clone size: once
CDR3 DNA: TGTGCCAGCAGTTATCCTAGCGGGACTTTCTACGAGCAGTACTTC
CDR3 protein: CASSYPSGTFYEQYF

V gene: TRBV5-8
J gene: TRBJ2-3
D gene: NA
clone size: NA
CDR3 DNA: TGTGCCAGCAGCTACGTGGCTGGGCGTCTGGGCACAGATACGCAGTATTTT
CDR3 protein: CASSYVAGRLGTDTQYF

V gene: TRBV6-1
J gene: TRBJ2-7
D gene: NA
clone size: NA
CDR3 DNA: TGTGCCAGCAGGGCGAGGCTGGACTCCTACGAGCAGTACTTC
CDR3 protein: CASRARLDSYEQYF

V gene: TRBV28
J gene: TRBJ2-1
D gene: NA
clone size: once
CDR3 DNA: TGTGCCAGCAGTTTCAGTCCGGCAGGCTCCTACAATGAGCAGTTCTTC
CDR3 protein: CASSFSPAGSYNEQFF

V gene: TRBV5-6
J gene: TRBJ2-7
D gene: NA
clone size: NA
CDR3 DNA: TGTGCCAGCAGCCACCTCATCCACGAGCAGTACTTC
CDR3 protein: CASSHLIHEQYF

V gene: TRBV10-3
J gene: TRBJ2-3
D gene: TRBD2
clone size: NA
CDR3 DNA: TGTGCCATCAGTGAGCGGCGGGAGTCCACAGATACGCAGTATTTT
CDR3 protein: CAISERRESTDTQYF

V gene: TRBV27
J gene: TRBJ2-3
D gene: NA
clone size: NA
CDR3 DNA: TGTGCCGTCGGGGATACGCAGTATTTT
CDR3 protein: CAVGDTQYF

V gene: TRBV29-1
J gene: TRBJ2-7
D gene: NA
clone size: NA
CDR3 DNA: TGCAGCGTTGAAGATCGAGGGGTCCACGAGCAGTACTTC
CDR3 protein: CSVEDRGVHEQYF

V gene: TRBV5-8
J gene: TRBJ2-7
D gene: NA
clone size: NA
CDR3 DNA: TGTGCCAGCAGCTTAAGACAAACCTACGAGCAGTACTTC
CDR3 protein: CASSLRQTYEQYF

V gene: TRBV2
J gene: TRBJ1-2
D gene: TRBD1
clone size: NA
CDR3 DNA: TGTGCCAGCAGTGGACAGGGGGACGGCTACACCTTC
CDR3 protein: CASSGQGDGYTF

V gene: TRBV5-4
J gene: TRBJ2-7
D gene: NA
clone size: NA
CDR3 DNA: TGTGCCAGCAGCAAGGACTCGCTGGCCTACGAGCAGTACTTC
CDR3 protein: CASSKDSLAYEQYF

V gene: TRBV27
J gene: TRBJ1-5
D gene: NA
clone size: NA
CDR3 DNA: TGTGCCAGCAGTTCACGGTTTGGGTCAAATCAGCCCCAGCATTTT
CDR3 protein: CASSSRFGSNQPQHF

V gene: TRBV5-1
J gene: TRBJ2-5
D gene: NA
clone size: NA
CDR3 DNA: TGCGCCAGCAGCTTGACTGGGGATATCCAAGAGACCCAGTACTTC
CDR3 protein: CASSLTGDIQETQYF

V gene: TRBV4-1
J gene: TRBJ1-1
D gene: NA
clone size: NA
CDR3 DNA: TGCGCCAGCAGCCAAGTAGGGTATGAAGCTTTCTTT
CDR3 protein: CASSQVGYEAFF

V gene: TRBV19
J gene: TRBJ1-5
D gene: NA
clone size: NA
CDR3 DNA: TGTGCCAGTAGTTGGGTTGGACTCACCAGAGGGAATCAGCCCCAGCATTTT
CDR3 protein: CASSWVGLTRGNQPQHF

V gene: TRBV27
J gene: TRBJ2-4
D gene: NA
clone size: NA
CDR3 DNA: TGTGCCAGCAGTTATGTGACAGTGGGCGCCAAAAACATTCAGTACTTC
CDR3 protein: CASSYVTVGAKNIQYF

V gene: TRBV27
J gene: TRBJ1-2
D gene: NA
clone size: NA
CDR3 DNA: TGTGCCAGCAGTTTTTTTGGAGGACAGCTGGGCTACACCTTC
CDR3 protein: CASSFFGGQLGYTF